The TCR beta chain described here comes from a study of regulatory T cells in long-lasting Graves disease. Study-wide results and caveats: TRBV28 was favored in persistent disease, as were TRBJ1-2 and TRBJ2-5.

In building TCR beta libraries, iRepertoire HTBI primers were used together with Arm-PCR of CDR3 regions. TCRdb re-called the multiplex PCR reads with MiXCR, one entry per CDR3 protein. In the table there are approximately 390,000 distinct CDR3 sequences, roughly 15% of which are singletons. About this clonotype: Its target is not known.

With V trimmed by 3 bases and J by 3 bases, 5 bases remained unmatched. The CDR3 spans 16 residues. The germline V gene has CDR1 SGHTA and CDR2 FQGTGA. This sample's time point: newly diagnosed GD, antithyroid drugs for less than 3 months. After RNA was extracted from PBMCs, the TCR library was made from it. The sample was also linked to a second study, of T cells in Graves' hyperthyroidism and ophthalmopathy.

The chain couples TRBV7-3 to TRBJ2-1; 10 bases map to TRBD1. The sequence derives from a woman under 30 with Graves disease. The specimen comprised peripheral blood mononuclear cells (PBMCs), sampled at new diagnosis, from a patient treated with antithyroid drugs. Here the CDR3 DNA reads TGTGCCAGCAGCTTGGGGACAGGGGTTGACTACAATGAGCAGTTCTTC. It is translated as CASSLGTGVDYNEQFF.